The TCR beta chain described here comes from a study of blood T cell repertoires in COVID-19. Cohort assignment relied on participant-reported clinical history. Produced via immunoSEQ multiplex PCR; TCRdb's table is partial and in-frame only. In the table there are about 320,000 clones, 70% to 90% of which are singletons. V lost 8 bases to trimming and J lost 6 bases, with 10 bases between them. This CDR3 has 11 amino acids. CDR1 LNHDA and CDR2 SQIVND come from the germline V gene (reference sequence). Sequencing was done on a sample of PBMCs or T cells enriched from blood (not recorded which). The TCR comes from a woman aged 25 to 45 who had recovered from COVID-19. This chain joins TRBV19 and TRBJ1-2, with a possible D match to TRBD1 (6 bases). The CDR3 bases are TGTGCCAGTGAGGGGGTCCATGGCTACACCTTC. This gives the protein CASEGVHGYTF.